The 25 T cell receptor beta chains presented below share a single source sample, sequenced in a study of cytomegalovirus exposure and HLA in healthy donors. Primers for the PCR totalled 60 Vbeta and 13 Jbeta. Sequencing was performed with immunoSEQ multiplex PCR; in TCRdb, only in-frame clones are kept and a portion is missing. Seen here are about 140,000 clones, around 80% observed once, and the top ten hold around a tenth. Sequencing was performed on PBMCs. The origin of the receptors is a woman aged 55-70 years in good health and CMV-seropositive.

Note on this clone: The germline gene is not matched at one end of the junction; a read error may be the cause. Other DNA sequences in this specimen translate into the identical CDR3. The gene calls are TRBV25-1 and TRBJ2-7, with TRBD1 matching over 7 bases. Germline values: CDR1 MGHDK, CDR2 SYGVNS. The CDR3 sequence is 15 residues long. As DNA, the CDR3 is TGTGCTAGCAGTGAAAGGCCAGGGGGATCGGGCGAGCAGTACTTC. This gives the protein CASSERPGGSGEQYF.

In DNA, the CDR3 is TGTGCCACCAGCAGAGATGAGCAACGCGGGGAGCTGTTTTTT. This sequence encodes CATSRDEQRGELFF. The chain carries TRBV15 and TRBJ2-2; D call uncertain. From germline, CDR1 is LNHNV and CDR2 YYDKDF (reference sequence). CDR3 length equals 14 residues. Trimming left V 0 bases short and J 7 bases short, with 9 bases between.

This clone was counted between two and nine times. This chain joins TRBV9 and TRBJ2-3; D might be TRBD1 (6 bases). The V gene lost 3 bases and the J gene lost 6 bases, with 23 bases spanning the gap. Germline values: CDR1 SGDLS, CDR2 YYNGEE. This CDR3 is 17 amino acids long. The CDR3 DNA reads as TGTGCCAGCAGCGAGAGAGGTCGGCAGGGGAAGTGGGATACGCAGTATTTT. It translates to CASSERGRQGKWDTQYF.

The chain links TRBV25-1 to TRBJ2-1, with TRBD1 matching 9 bases. Trimming cost V 3 bases and J 1 base; bases outside gene matches: 4. The CDR3 contains 16 residues. Germline values: CDR1 MGHDK, CDR2 SYGVNS. The CDR3, as DNA: TGTGCCAGCAGTGAGGACAGGGGTAATTCCTACAATGAGCAGTTCTTC. Translated, it gives CASSEDRGNSYNEQFF.

The chain employs TRBV14 and TRBJ2-5; TRBD2 agrees at 10 bases. Germline-derived CDR1 and CDR2 are SGHDN and FVKESK. The CDR3 is 17 amino acids. The trim removed 5 bases at V and 1 base at J, leaving 10 bases unmatched. CDR3 amino acids: CASSEGELAGPQETQYF. DNA for the CDR3: TGTGCCAGCAGCGAAGGGGAACTAGCGGGACCCCAAGAGACCCAGTACTTC.

This chain joins TRBV28 and TRBJ2-3, with 8 bases matching TRBD2. The V and J ends lost 6 bases and 0 bases, in that order; junction bases with no gene match: 11. The CDR3 consists of 17 residues. The germline V gene encodes CDR1 MDHEN and CDR2 SYDVKM. In DNA form, the CDR3 reads TGTGCCAGCAGCCAACTTACTAGCGGCACTAGCACAGATACGCAGTATTTT. Its protein is CASSQLTSGTSTDTQYF.

CDR3 DNA: TGCAGCGTCTCGGGACAGGGGCATGGCTACACCTTC. This codes for CSVSGQGHGYTF. The chain uses TRBV29-1 and TRBJ1-2; 10 positions match TRBD1. The CDR3 sequence is 12 residues long. V gave up 6 bases and J gave up 6 bases; unmatched junction bases: 4. The germline V gene encodes CDR1 SQVTM and CDR2 ANQGSEA.

The chain couples TRBV27 to TRBJ1-6, with TRBD1 as a possible D gene (5 bases). The germline V gene encodes CDR1 MNHEY and CDR2 SMNVEV (reference sequence). V was cut by 6 bases and J by 7 bases, with 13 bases left in between. The CDR3 covers 14 residues. Written as DNA, the CDR3 is TGTGCCAGCAGACCCGGGACTGAGAATTCACCCCTCCACTTT. Protein: CASRPGTENSPLHF.

This chain uses TRBV2 with TRBJ2-1, with 7 bases that match TRBD1. Germline V CDR1 and CDR2: SNHLY, FYNNEI. V trimming: 6 bases; J trimming: 1 base; junction bases outside the gene matches: 6. The CDR3 totals 15 residues. The CDR3 nucleotides read TGTGCCAGCAGCCCACAGGGGTGGTCCTACAATGAGCAGTTCTTC. This sequence encodes CASSPQGWSYNEQFF.

This sequence joins TRBV7-3 and TRBJ2-1, with TRBD2 identical over 7 bases. The germline gives CDR1 SGHTA, CDR2 FQGTGA. The CDR3 extends over 17 amino acids. The trim removed 1 base at V and 5 bases at J, leaving 11 bases unmatched. CDR3 residues: CASSLKRGISTNNEQFF. In nucleotides, the CDR3 is TGTGCCAGCAGCTTAAAGCGGGGCATTTCTACGAACAATGAGCAGTTCTTC.

The chain is built from TRBV10-3 and TRBJ1-1, with D unclear. The CDR3 sequence is 13 residues long. Germline V lookup: CDR1 ENHRY, CDR2 SYGVKD. The V end was cut by 4 bases, the J end by 1 base, with 7 bases between. CDR3 region: CAISGVSNTEAFF. CDR3 bases: TGTGCCATCAGTGGAGTATCGAACACTGAAGCTTTCTTT.

The rearrangement links TRBV28 to TRBJ2-5; D possibly corresponds to TRBD2 (6 bases). TRBJ2-7 matches the DNA end more closely, so the J call is doubtful. The length of the CDR3 is 15 residues. Germline V lookup: CDR1 MDHEN, CDR2 SYDVKM. The CDR3 protein is CASSWGLQEGYEQYF. CDR3 sequence (DNA): TGTGCCAGCAGTTGGGGCCTCCAGGAGGGCTACGAGCAGTACTTC.

The gene calls are TRBV5-4 and TRBJ2-3, with a tentative D call TRBD2 (6 bases). V was trimmed by 6 bases and J by 2 bases, leaving 16 bases between them. This CDR3 has 15 amino acids. Germline-derived CDR1 and CDR2 are SGHNT and YYREEE (reference sequence). The CDR3 DNA reads as TGTGCCAGCAAACCTAGTAGCGGACTCACAGATACGCAGTATTTT. This translates into CASKPSSGLTDTQYF.

The chain joins TRBV2 to TRBJ2-4; D perhaps matches TRBD1 (5 bases). CDR1 SNHLY and CDR2 FYNNEI come from the germline V gene. The length of the CDR3 is 15 residues. V was pared by 2 bases and J by 6 bases, with 14 bases between. The CDR3, as DNA: TGTGCCAGCAGTGAAATAAGGCAGGGCGGAAACATTCAGTACTTC. It codes for CASSEIRQGGNIQYF.

The chain couples TRBV5-1 to TRBJ2-7; D is possibly TRBD2 (5 bases). The CDR3 totals 14 residues. Looked up from germline, CDR1 is SGHRS and CDR2 is YFSETQ. V dropped 6 bases and J dropped 6 bases, with 19 bases sitting between them. CDR3: CASTFSTGGGEQYF. The CDR3 nucleotides are TGCGCCAGCACATTCTCGACCGGAGGAGGCGAGCAGTACTTC.

The J gene is TRBJ2-2, the V gene TRBV7-8, with D perhaps TRBD1 (5 bases). CDR1 and CDR2 (germline): SGHVS, FQNEAQ. This CDR3 contains 14 residues. Trimming removed 4 bases at V and 8 bases at J, with 14 bases between. The CDR3 coding sequence is TGTGCCAGCAGCTCTAGGACCAAGGGGGGGGAGCTGTTTTTT. Its translation is CASSSRTKGGELFF.

This clone was seen only a few times. The chain joins TRBV19 to TRBJ1-2; 11 bases match TRBD1. V gave up 3 bases and J gave up 8 bases; unmatched junction bases: 17. In germline, CDR1 is LNHDA, CDR2 SQIVND (reference sequence). The CDR3 runs 18 residues. The CDR3: CASSIPPASGTGGGGYTF. The CDR3 coding sequence is TGTGCCAGTAGTATCCCTCCCGCGTCCGGGACAGGGGGTGGCGGCTACACCTTC.

This chain connects TRBV2 to TRBJ2-5; the match to TRBD2 covers 10 bases. Germline V lookup: CDR1 SNHLY, CDR2 FYNNEI. The ends lost 4 bases at V and 2 bases at J; junction bases unmatched: 4. This CDR3 has 15 residues. The CDR3 DNA reads TGTGCCAGCAGTGTCCCAGCGGGGGGGCAAGAGACCCAGTACTTC. Translating gives CASSVPAGGQETQYF.

The chain links TRBV21-1 to TRBJ2-3; TRBD2, the D gene given by the table, was not confirmed from the DNA. TRBV21-1 is given as a pseudogene. This CDR3 region has 16 residues. CDR3 bases: TGTGCCAGCAGCAAAAAACCGGGGGGGAGCACAGATACGCAGTATTTT. This translates into CASSKKPGGSTDTQYF.

The chain links TRBV21-1 to TRBJ2-7; the table's D call of TRBD2 was not tested on the DNA. TRBV21-1 constitutes a pseudogene. The CDR3 covers 17 residues. As DNA, the CDR3 is TGTGCCAGCAGCAAAGATTCCACTAGCGGGAGGGCCTACGAGCAGTACTTC. This sequence encodes CASSKDSTSGRAYEQYF.

The chain has TRBV7-8 and TRBJ1-4, with 8 positions matching TRBD1. The germline gives CDR1 SGHVS, CDR2 FQNEAQ. This CDR3 is built from 15 residues. V shed 5 bases, J shed 4 bases, and the junction held 6 bases outside the gene matches. CDR3 coding DNA: TGTGCCAGCAGCCGGGGACAGGTTATTAATGAAAAACTGTTTTTT. Its translation is CASSRGQVINEKLFF.

The chain employs TRBV2 and TRBJ2-5; D perhaps matches TRBD1 (6 bases). The DNA end is more similar to TRBJ2-7, so the J call may be wrong. This CDR3 contains 14 residues. Per germline, CDR1 SNHLY and CDR2 FYNNEI. CDR3 protein: CASGQGRNSYEQYF. The CDR3 DNA reads TGTGCCAGCGGTCAGGGGCGGAATTCCTACGAGCAGTACTTC.

The rearrangement links TRBV6-5 to TRBJ2-7; D gene uncertain. This CDR3 is 11 amino acids long. The V end lost 5 bases, the J end lost 4 bases, and 6 bases lay between the germline ends. CDR1 is MNHEY, CDR2 SVGAGI, per germline. The CDR3 here is CASSEKYEQYF. As DNA, the CDR3 is TGTGCCAGCAGTGAGAAATACGAGCAGTACTTC.

The V gene is TRBV6-7, the J gene TRBJ1-2, with TRBD1 identical over 9 bases. TRBV6-7 is annotated as an ORF whose role is uncertain. V trimming: 5 bases; J trimming: 6 bases; junction bases outside the gene matches: 4. This CDR3 is built from 13 residues. This CDR3 reads CASSRDRVDGYTF. CDR3 in DNA: TGTGCCAGCAGTAGGGACAGGGTGGATGGCTACACCTTC.

This clone turned up a few times. The V and J genes are TRBV11-3 and TRBJ2-7; 11 nucleotides line up with TRBD2. Germline V gene data show CDR1 as SGHNT and CDR2 as YENEEA. V trimming: 4 bases; J trimming: 4 bases; junction bases outside the gene matches: 6. This CDR3 contains 15 residues. This CDR3 reads CASSSPASGRYEQYF. CDR3 coding DNA: TGTGCCAGCAGCTCCCCGGCTAGCGGGAGGTACGAGCAGTACTTC.